Included here is one T cell receptor beta chain sequence, with context. 5'RACE template switching generated TCR cDNA, adding a universal primer site and UMIs. Each CDR3 protein is one row after TCRdb ran MiXCR on the 5' RACE reads. This sample has approximately 180,000 distinct CDR3 sequences, with approximately 6.2% found just once. The ends were cut back, 6 bases at V and 4 bases at J, with 9 bases in the middle. The CDR3 length is 13 residues. The V gene's germline CDR1 is MNHEY and CDR2 SMNVEV (reference sequence). The sample belongs to a study of T cells after yellow fever vaccination. This TCR came from a man younger than 35 who received the YFV17D yellow fever vaccine. This chain uses TRBV27 with TRBJ2-2; the D gene is possibly TRBD1 (6 bases). Sequenced material: CD4+ T cells sorted from PBMCs, taken on the day of the first yellow fever vaccination. The CDR3 DNA reads TGTGCCAGCAGCCAGGGGATCACCGGGGAGCTGTTTTTT. This translates into CASSQGITGELFF.